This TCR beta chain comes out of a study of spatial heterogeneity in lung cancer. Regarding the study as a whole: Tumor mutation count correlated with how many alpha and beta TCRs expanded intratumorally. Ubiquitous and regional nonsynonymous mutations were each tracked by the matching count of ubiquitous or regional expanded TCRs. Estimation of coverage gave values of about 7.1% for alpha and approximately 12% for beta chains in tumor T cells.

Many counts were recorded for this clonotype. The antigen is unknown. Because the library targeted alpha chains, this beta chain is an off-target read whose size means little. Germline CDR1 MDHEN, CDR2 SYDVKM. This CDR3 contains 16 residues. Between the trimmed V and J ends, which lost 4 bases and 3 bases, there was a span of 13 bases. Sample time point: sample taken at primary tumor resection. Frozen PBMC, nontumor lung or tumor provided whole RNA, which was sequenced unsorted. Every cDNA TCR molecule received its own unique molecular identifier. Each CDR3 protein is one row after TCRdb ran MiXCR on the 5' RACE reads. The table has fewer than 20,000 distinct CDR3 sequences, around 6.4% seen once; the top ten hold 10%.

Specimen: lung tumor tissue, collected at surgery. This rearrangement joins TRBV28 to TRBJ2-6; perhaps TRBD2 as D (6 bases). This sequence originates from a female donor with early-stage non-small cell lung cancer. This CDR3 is CASSSPSGGGANVLTF. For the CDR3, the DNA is TGTGCCAGCAGTTCCCCGTCCGGGGGTGGGGCCAACGTCCTGACTTTC.